Listed here are 21 T cell receptor beta chains from one sample, sequenced in a study of T cell repertoires in cytomegalovirus infection. TCRdb ran MiXCR on the reads and lists one entry per CDR3 protein. The data hold around 530,000 distinct CDR3 sequences, with about 25% observed a single time. The specimen was PBMCs. Every receptor here comes from a human donor in good health (CMV status not recorded). Some clones in this sample may be carry-over from other donors' samples.

This chain joins TRBV6-6 and TRBJ2-7; D might be TRBD1 or TRBD2, each matching 6 bases. The CDR3 sequence is 13 residues long. Germline V gives CDR1 MNHNY, CDR2 SVGAGI (reference sequence). The V end lost 4 bases, the J end lost 5 bases, and 12 bases lay between the germline ends. CDR3 residues: CASSSGAGNEQYV. The CDR3 DNA reads TGTGCCAGCAGTTCAGGGGCGGGGAACGAGCAGTACGTC.

The chain employs TRBV6-5 and TRBJ2-3, with D tentatively TRBD2 (6 bases). CDR1 is MNHEY and CDR2 is SVGAGI in the germline V gene. Trimming pared 1 base from V and 2 bases from J, leaving 13 bases between. The CDR3 consists of 16 residues. The CDR3 DNA sequence: TGTGCCAGCAGTTACTTAAGTGGGAGGACCACAGATACGCAGTATTTT. Translation gives CASSYLSGRTTDTQYF.

A few counts support this clonotype. The chain combines TRBV20-1 with TRBJ2-1; TRBD1 might be the D (6 bases). Trimming pared 5 bases from V and 7 bases from J, leaving 9 bases between. From germline, CDR1 is DFQATT and CDR2 SNEGSKA (reference sequence). The CDR3 loop spans 11 amino acids. CDR3 amino acids: CSAFQGNEQFF. DNA of the CDR3: TGCAGTGCTTTTCAGGGGAATGAGCAGTTCTTC.

This sequence joins TRBV4-1 and TRBJ1-4, with TRBD1 matching 7 bases. Germline trimming cut 5 bases from V and 4 bases from J; bases unmatched to any gene: 7. This CDR3 region has 15 residues. Germline values: CDR1 MGHRA, CDR2 YSYEKL. This CDR3 is CASSIRDSSNEKLFF. DNA of the CDR3: TGCGCCAGCAGCATCCGGGACAGTAGTAATGAAAAACTGTTTTTT.

This chain joins TRBV20-1 and TRBJ2-3; D might be TRBD1 (5 bases). The CDR3 loop spans 12 amino acids. V was cut by 5 bases and J by 0 bases, with 6 bases left in between. Germline CDR1 reads DFQATT; CDR2 reads SNEGSKA (reference sequence). The CDR3, as DNA: TGCAGTGCTGGGGCTAGCACAGATACGCAGTATTTT. This sequence encodes CSAGASTDTQYF.

This clonotype was detected many times. The chain has TRBV7-2 and TRBJ2-1, with 10 bases aligning to TRBD2. CDR1 and CDR2 (germline): SGHTA, FQGNSA. V lost 4 bases, J lost 5 bases, and 8 bases stayed unmatched. The CDR3 has 16 residues. The CDR3 spells CASSSTVLAGDNEQFF. The CDR3 DNA sequence: TGTGCCAGCAGCTCTACGGTCCTAGCGGGAGACAATGAGCAGTTCTTC.

The chain has TRBV11-2 and TRBJ1-1, with TRBD1 matching over 7 bases. Trimming removed 8 bases from V and 5 bases from J; junction bases left unmatched: 2. The CDR3 covers 11 residues. CDR1 and CDR2 (germline): SGHAT, FQNNGV. In DNA form, the CDR3 reads TGTGCCAGCCAGACAGGGACTGAAGCTTTCTTT. Protein: CASQTGTEAFF.

The chain employs TRBV2 and TRBJ1-4; 10 nucleotides line up with TRBD1. Germline loops: CDR1 SNHLY, CDR2 FYNNEI. The V and J ends lost 6 bases and 11 bases, in that order; junction bases with no gene match: 3. This CDR3 has 12 amino acids. The CDR3 DNA follows: TGTGCCAGCAGGACAGGGGGCGGGAAACTGTTTTTT. Encoded protein: CASRTGGGKLFF.

This clonotype was detected ten times or more. The J gene is TRBJ2-4, the V gene TRBV7-2; 7 nucleotides align to TRBD1. Germline trimming cut 5 bases from V and 13 bases from J; bases unmatched to any gene: 20. This CDR3 is built from 16 residues. Germline V gene data show CDR1 as SGHTA and CDR2 as FQGNSA. CDR3 in amino acids: CASSPTRDSSSEMQYF. As DNA, the CDR3 is TGTGCCAGCAGCCCGACCCGGGACAGTAGCAGCGAAATGCAGTACTTC. Combining the CDR3 with reference TRBV7-2 and TRBJ2-4 gives the whole variable domain GAGVSQSPSNKVTEKGKDVELRCDPISGHTALYWYRQSLGQGLEFLIYFQGNSAPDKSGLPSDRFSAERTGGSVSTLTIQRTQQEDSAVYLCASSPTRDSSSEMQYFGAGTRLSVL.

This clonotype was counted at least ten times. CDR3 amino acids: CASSSEPGQGNEQFF. CDR3 sequence (DNA): TGTGCCAGCAGCTCCGAACCGGGACAGGGGAATGAGCAGTTCTTC. The rearrangement joins TRBV7-2 to TRBJ2-1; 10 bases align to TRBD1. This CDR3 has 15 amino acids. V gave up 4 bases and J gave up 7 bases; unmatched junction bases: 7. Looked up from germline, CDR1 is SGHTA and CDR2 is FQGNSA.

The rearrangement joins TRBV20-1 to TRBJ2-7; TRBD2 agrees at 14 bases. The ends lost 5 bases at V and 5 bases at J; junction bases unmatched: 8. Germline V CDR1 and CDR2: DFQATT, SNEGSKA (reference sequence). There are 15 residues in the CDR3. The CDR3 DNA reads as TGCAGTGCTGAGTGGGGACTAGCGGGAGCGGACGAGCAGTACTTC. Amino acids: CSAEWGLAGADEQYF.

This clonotype was detected only a few times. This CDR3 is CASSRTSGSGDTQYF. CDR3 nucleotides: TGTGCCAGCAGCCGGACTAGCGGGAGTGGGGATACGCAGTATTTT. The chain couples TRBV7-6 to TRBJ2-3, with TRBD2 identical over 13 bases. Looked up from germline, CDR1 is SGHVS and CDR2 is FNYEAQ. With V trimmed by 5 bases and J by 6 bases, 5 bases remained unmatched. The length of the CDR3 is 15 residues.

At least ten counts were recorded for this clonotype. This chain joins TRBV7-8 and TRBJ2-2; TRBD1 might be the D (6 bases). This CDR3 spans 15 amino acids. The germline gives CDR1 SGHVS, CDR2 FQNEAQ. Trimming left V 5 bases short and J 0 bases short, with 10 bases between. CDR3 amino acids: CASSAGTSNTGELFF. The CDR3 DNA follows: TGTGCCAGCAGCGCCGGGACATCGAACACCGGGGAGCTGTTTTTT.

The sample holds one count of this clonotype. The chain has TRBV25-1 and TRBJ2-4, with D perhaps assigned TRBD1 or TRBD2 (5 bases each). Germline V gene data show CDR1 as MGHDK and CDR2 as SYGVNS. Trimming removed 2 bases from V and 11 bases from J, with 16 bases in between. This CDR3 is built from 14 residues. The CDR3 DNA reads TGTGCCAGCAGTGAAAATTTGGGACCTCTTGTTCAGTACTTC. Its translation: CASSENLGPLVQYF.

This clonotype was counted a few times. The rearrangement uses TRBV12-3 or TRBV12-4 and TRBJ1-5; no clear D gene. Trimming cost V 1 base and J 6 bases, with 10 bases left between them. CDR3 length equals 14 residues. As DNA, the CDR3 is TGTGCCAGCAGTTTAGAGGCAGGTAGTCAGCCCCAGCATTTT. Residues: CASSLEAGSQPQHF.

This clonotype came up many times. V usage is TRBV7-2 and J usage is TRBJ2-1, with D perhaps matching TRBD2 (6 bases). Trimming removed 5 bases from V and 8 bases from J, with 16 bases in between. There are 14 residues in the CDR3. Germline V gene lookup returns CDR1 SGHTA and CDR2 FQGNSA. CDR3: CASSQSGVVDEQFF. For the CDR3, the DNA is TGTGCCAGCAGCCAGTCGGGGGTTGTAGATGAGCAGTTCTTC. Variable domain in full (rest from reference TRBV7-2 and TRBJ2-1): GAGVSQSPSNKVTEKGKDVELRCDPISGHTALYWYRQSLGQGLEFLIYFQGNSAPDKSGLPSDRFSAERTGGSVSTLTIQRTQQEDSAVYLCASSQSGVVDEQFFGPGTRLTVL.

This clonotype has only a few counts. The J gene is TRBJ2-1, the V gene TRBV19; 9 bases are a match to TRBD2. J gave up 7 bases and V 5 bases, and 9 bases lay outside the gene matches. CDR3 size: 15 residues. Per germline, CDR1 LNHDA and CDR2 SQIVND (reference sequence). In DNA, the CDR3 is TGTGCCAGTAGTCCATTAGCGGGAGCAGGAAATGAGCAGTTCTTC. Its translation: CASSPLAGAGNEQFF.

This clonotype has a count of ten or more. V is TRBV6-2 or TRBV6-3 and J is TRBJ2-2; unclear D gene. There are 12 residues in the CDR3. V dropped 6 bases and J dropped 2 bases, with 4 bases sitting between them. The germline gives CDR1 MNHEY, CDR2 SVGEGT. CDR3 nucleotide sequence: TGTGCCAGCAGGCGTAACACCGGGGAGCTGTTTTTT. Translation: CASRRNTGELFF.

The V call is TRBV4-1, the J call TRBJ2-1; D might be TRBD2 (6 bases). The CDR3 spans 15 residues. V gave up 4 bases and J gave up 7 bases, with 17 bases separating them. From germline, CDR1 is MGHRA and CDR2 YSYEKL. This chain's CDR3 is CASSLSRGLSNEQFF. CDR3 nucleotide sequence: TGCGCCAGCAGCCTCTCGAGGGGACTCTCGAATGAGCAGTTCTTC.

There are a few counts of this clonotype. The V call is TRBV27, the J call TRBJ2-7; 9 bases fit TRBD2. Trimming removed 3 bases from V and 2 bases from J; junction bases left unmatched: 8. The germline CDR1 and CDR2 sequences are MNHEY and SMNVEV (reference sequence). The length of the CDR3 is 16 residues. The CDR3 DNA reads as TGTGCCAGCAGTTTTACCTTAGCGGGAGTTCCCTACGAGCAGTACTTC. This codes for CASSFTLAGVPYEQYF.

This clonotype was detected many times. V and J are TRBV19 and TRBJ2-1; D possibly corresponds to TRBD2 (5 bases). V was cut by 7 bases and J by 1 base, with 14 bases left in between. CDR1 and CDR2 (germline): LNHDA, SQIVND (reference sequence). The CDR3 extends over 15 amino acids. The CDR3 sequence is CASTLGGGSYNEQFF. In DNA form, the CDR3 reads TGTGCCAGTACCTTAGGTGGCGGGTCCTACAATGAGCAGTTCTTC. Full variable domain (missing parts from reference TRBV19 and TRBJ2-1): DGGITQSPKYLFRKEGQNVTLSCEQNLNHDAMYWYRQDPGQGLRLIYYSQIVNDFQKGDIAEGYSVSREKKESFPLTVTSAQKNPTAFYLCASTLGGGSYNEQFFGPGTRLTVL.